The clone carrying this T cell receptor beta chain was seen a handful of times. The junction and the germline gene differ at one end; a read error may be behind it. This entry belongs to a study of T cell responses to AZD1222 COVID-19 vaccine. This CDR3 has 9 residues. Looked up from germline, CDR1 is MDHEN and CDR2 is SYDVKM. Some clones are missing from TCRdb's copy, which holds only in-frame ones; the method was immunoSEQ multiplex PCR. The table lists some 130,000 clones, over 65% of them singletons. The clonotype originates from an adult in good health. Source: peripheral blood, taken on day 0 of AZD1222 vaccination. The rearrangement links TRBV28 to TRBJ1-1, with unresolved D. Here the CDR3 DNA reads TGTGCCAGCAGTCCCCTGGTGGTCTTT. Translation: CASSPLVVF.